One and the same sample provided the 5 T cell receptor beta chains below, sequenced in a study of blood T cell repertoires in COVID-19. Clones were sequenced by immunoSEQ multiplex PCR, and TCRdb holds only the in-frame ones, with some missing. The data hold over 250,000 clones, with over 80% observed a single time. What was sequenced was peripheral blood. The source of these receptors is a woman aged 40 to 49 who had recovered from COVID-19.

J is TRBJ1-1 and V is TRBV19; tentative D call: TRBD1 (6 bases). The V end lost 3 bases, the J end lost 7 bases, and 9 bases lay between the germline ends. CDR3 size: 12 residues. Germline V gene sequence: CDR1 LNHDA, CDR2 SQIVND (reference sequence). CDR3 amino acids: CASSMRGREAFF. The CDR3 nucleotides are TGTGCCAGTAGTATGCGGGGGCGTGAAGCTTTCTTT.

The chain uses TRBV11-2 and TRBJ2-5; TRBD1 might be the D (5 bases). The CDR3 totals 15 residues. V gave up 2 bases and J gave up 3 bases, with 13 bases separating them. CDR1 and CDR2 from the germline V gene are SGHAT and FQNNGV. This chain's CDR3 is CASSLKGLREETQYF. CDR3 sequence (DNA): TGTGCCAGCAGCTTAAAGGGGTTAAGGGAAGAGACCCAGTACTTC.

The rearrangement links TRBV4-3 to TRBJ1-1; D not certain. CDR3 size: 13 residues. Germline V lookup: CDR1 LGHNA, CDR2 YSLEER. Trimming took off 2 bases at V and 7 bases at J, with 11 bases between the two ends. CDR3 sequence reads: CASSQSPPGEAFF. The CDR3 DNA follows: TGCGCCAGCAGCCAAAGCCCTCCGGGTGAAGCTTTCTTT.

V is TRBV5-1 and J is TRBJ2-7; 7 bases align to TRBD1. Unmatched junction bases numbered 4, after V lost 0 bases and J lost 7 bases. The CDR3 runs 13 residues. Germline V lookup: CDR1 SGHRS, CDR2 YFSETQ. This CDR3 reads CASSLAGGREQYF. The CDR3 DNA reads TGCGCCAGCAGCTTGGCAGGGGGACGAGAGCAGTACTTC. Looking up the rest from reference TRBV5-1 and TRBJ2-7 gives the full variable domain: KAGVTQTPRYLIKTRGQQVTLSCSPISGHRSVSWYQQTPGQGLQFLFEYFSETQRNKGNFPGRFSGRQFSNSRSEMNVSTLELGDSALYLCASSLAGGREQYFGPGTRLTVT.

The sample holds a few counts of this clone. This chain uses TRBV19 with TRBJ1-5; maybe TRBD1 (5 bases). Per germline, CDR1 LNHDA and CDR2 SQIVND (reference sequence). V lost 0 bases, J lost 4 bases, and 7 bases lay in between. This CDR3 contains 14 residues. CDR3 sequence: CASSIDRTNQPQHF. The CDR3 DNA follows: TGTGCCAGTAGTATAGATCGGACAAATCAGCCCCAGCATTTT.